These 17 T cell receptor beta chains were all obtained from the same sample, sequenced in a study of response to subunit inactivated influenza vaccine (dated by TCRdb to between 2017 and 2018). Library generation was performed with RT-PCR. Data came from an Illumina HiSeq 2500. Using fastp at Q25 and MiXCR, TCRdb reprocessed the public reads and kept productive beta chains. For every CDR3 protein sequence, its rows merge into one entry that carries the most common genes and DNA. The sample data list 650,000 to 800,000 distinct CDR3 sequences, and 14% of these were observed just once. In total, the top ten clones hold approximately 7% of the sample. The material was PBMCs from blood, obtained 14 to 15 days before vaccination. These receptors all stem from a man aged 50-59 years who received an inactivated influenza vaccine. Donor details come from another sample of the same person, matched by shared clones.

There are many counts of this clonotype. The chain recombines TRBV4-1 with TRBJ2-3; either TRBD1 or TRBD2 may fit D (5 bases each). Trimming removed 0 bases from V and 5 bases from J, with 6 bases in between. CDR3 size: 13 residues. CDR1 MGHRA and CDR2 YSYEKL come from the germline V gene. Written as DNA, the CDR3 is TGCGCCAGCAGCCAAGATGGGGGAGATACGCAGTATTTT. Residues: CASSQDGGDTQYF.

This clonotype was seen once. The V call is TRBV29-1, the J call TRBJ2-7; 7 bases are shared with TRBD2. Germline-derived CDR1 and CDR2 are SQVTM and ANQGSEA. V was clipped by 3 bases and J by 0 bases; unmatched bases: 5. This CDR3 spans 14 amino acids. The CDR3 sequence: CSVDLAGDSYEQYF. In DNA, the CDR3 is TGCAGCGTTGATCTTGCGGGGGACTCCTACGAGCAGTACTTC.

A few counts support this clonotype. V gene TRBV7-2 combines with J gene TRBJ1-6, with 7 bases lining up with TRBD1. Germline V gene data show CDR1 as SGHTA and CDR2 as FQGNSA. CDR3 length equals 15 residues. After removal of 5 bases from V and 5 bases from J, the junction contained 6 bases not matched to a gene. The CDR3 sequence is CASSPRQGHNSPLHF. DNA of the CDR3: TGTGCCAGCAGCCCCCGACAGGGCCATAATTCACCCCTCCACTTT. The full variable domain, its missing parts supplied by reference TRBV7-2 and TRBJ1-6, is GAGVSQSPSNKVTEKGKDVELRCDPISGHTALYWYRQSLGQGLEFLIYFQGNSAPDKSGLPSDRFSAERTGGSVSTLTIQRTQQEDSAVYLCASSPRQGHNSPLHFGNGTRLTVT.

This clonotype was found many times. The V gene is TRBV10-3, the J gene TRBJ1-1; D is undetermined. Germline values: CDR1 ENHRY, CDR2 SYGVKD. V was pared by 4 bases and J by 3 bases, with 12 bases between. The CDR3 has 14 amino acids. The CDR3 protein is CAISGRGLDTEAFF. Written as DNA, the CDR3 is TGTGCCATCAGTGGGAGAGGGTTAGACACTGAAGCTTTCTTT.

This clonotype was seen more than once but under ten times. The V gene is TRBV2, the J gene TRBJ2-1; D is undetermined. The CDR3 sequence is 13 residues long. Trimming removed 2 bases from V and 4 bases from J, with 6 bases in between. In germline, CDR1 is SNHLY, CDR2 FYNNEI. In nucleotides, the CDR3 is TGTGCCAGCAGTGAATCTAGGTACAATGAGCAGTTCTTC. It codes for CASSESRYNEQFF. Filled out from reference TRBV2 and TRBJ2-1, the complete variable domain reads EPEVTQTPSHQVTQMGQEVILRCVPISNHLYFYWYRQILGQKVEFLVSFYNNEISEKSEIFDDQFSVERPDGSNFTLKIRSTKLEDSAMYFCASSESRYNEQFFGPGTRLTVL.

This clonotype has just a few counts. The gene calls are TRBV6-1 and TRBJ2-1; TRBD2 matches 8 bases. CDR1 is MNHNS, CDR2 SASEGT, per germline. The CDR3 spans 16 residues. The V gene end was trimmed by 2 bases and the J gene end by 4 bases; junction bases not matched to a gene: 7. In nucleotides, the CDR3 is TGTGCCAGCAGTGAAAATCCGGGGGGGCCTTACAATGAGCAGTTCTTC. Translated: CASSENPGGPYNEQFF.

The table lists this clonotype with a few counts. The chain combines TRBV20-1 with TRBJ2-3; 10 bases agree with TRBD1. The V segment lost 1 base and the J segment 6 bases; nucleotides outside the gene matches: 4. Per germline, CDR1 DFQATT and CDR2 SNEGSKA (reference sequence). The length of the CDR3 is 14 residues. The chain's CDR3 is CSARVGQGMDTQYF. The CDR3 DNA sequence: TGCAGTGCTAGAGTGGGACAGGGGATGGATACGCAGTATTTT.

For this clonotype: A junction end diverges from the germline sequence, so it may reflect a read error. The chain combines TRBV20-1 with TRBJ2-7; 9 nucleotides align to TRBD1. The CDR3 loop spans 16 amino acids. In germline, CDR1 is DFQATT, CDR2 SNEGSKA (reference sequence). The DNA for the CDR3 is TGCTGTGCCCGGAGATGGACAGGGGCCTTCTCCTACGAGCAGTACTTC. Protein: CCARRWTGAFSYEQYF.

This clonotype turned up a few times. The rearrangement joins TRBV5-1 to TRBJ2-7; D may be TRBD1 or TRBD2 (5 bases each). V dropped 2 bases and J dropped 3 bases, with 12 bases sitting between them. Germline V lookup: CDR1 SGHRS, CDR2 YFSETQ. The CDR3 totals 14 residues. For the CDR3, the DNA is TGCGCCAGCAGCTTCGGGGCGGCATTCTACGAGCAGTACTTC. Translated, it gives CASSFGAAFYEQYF.

V usage is TRBV6-5 and J usage is TRBJ2-7; the match to TRBD1 covers 8 bases. Germline CDR1 reads MNHEY; CDR2 reads SVGAGI. Trimming at V came to 0 bases and at J to 4 bases, leaving 5 bases not matched to a gene. The CDR3 contains 15 residues. The CDR3 sequence is CASSYSGQGNYEQYF. The CDR3 bases are TGTGCCAGCAGTTACTCCGGACAGGGTAATTACGAGCAGTACTTC.

The chain joins TRBV12-3 or TRBV12-4 to TRBJ2-1, with 10 positions matching TRBD2. The CDR3 runs 15 residues. The junction had 4 bases not matched to a gene; V was cut back by 6 bases and J by 2 bases. DNA for the CDR3: TGTGCCAGCAGCCAGCGGGAGGGCCCCTACAATGAGCAGTTCTTC. This gives the protein CASSQREGPYNEQFF.

This clonotype was recorded many times. The V and J genes are TRBV7-2 and TRBJ2-7, with TRBD1 as a possible D gene (6 bases). This CDR3 comprises 13 residues. Per the germline V gene, CDR1 is SGHTA and CDR2 is FQGNSA. V was trimmed by 6 bases and J by 2 bases, leaving 11 bases between them. The CDR3 region is CASRRQATYEQYF. CDR3 coding DNA: TGTGCCAGCAGACGACAGGCGACCTACGAGCAGTACTTC. The whole variable domain, remainder taken from reference TRBV7-2 and TRBJ2-7, is GAGVSQSPSNKVTEKGKDVELRCDPISGHTALYWYRQSLGQGLEFLIYFQGNSAPDKSGLPSDRFSAERTGGSVSTLTIQRTQQEDSAVYLCASRRQATYEQYFGPGTRLTVT.

This clonotype was seen a few times. The chain combines TRBV24-1 with TRBJ2-3; 13 bases are shared with TRBD2. The CDR3 is 17 residues long. V was pared by 3 bases and J by 2 bases, with 4 bases of the junction left unmatched. Per germline, CDR1 KGHDR and CDR2 SFDVKD. The CDR3 here is CATSDPGLAGNTDTQYF. CDR3 bases: TGTGCCACCAGTGATCCGGGACTAGCGGGAAACACAGATACGCAGTATTTT.

This clonotype showed up many times. The rearrangement uses TRBV4-1 and TRBJ2-1; D call uncertain. CDR1 and CDR2 (germline): MGHRA, YSYEKL. Trimming pared 3 bases from V and 8 bases from J, leaving 11 bases between. The CDR3 has 13 amino acids. CDR3 in amino acids: CASSHSRADEQFF. The CDR3, as DNA: TGCGCCAGCAGCCACAGTAGGGCTGATGAGCAGTTCTTC.

The V and J genes are TRBV5-6 and TRBJ2-7; the D is unclear. V lost 4 bases and J lost 2, with 7 bases in between. Germline loops: CDR1 SGHDT, CDR2 YYEEEE. The CDR3 sequence is 12 residues long. CDR3 sequence: CASSEGTYEQYF. The CDR3 coding sequence is TGTGCCAGCAGCGAAGGAACCTACGAGCAGTACTTC. Combining the CDR3 with reference TRBV5-6 and TRBJ2-7 gives the whole variable domain DAGVTQSPTHLIKTRGQQVTLRCSPKSGHDTVSWYQQALGQGPQFIFQYYEEEERQRGNFPDRFSGHQFPNYSSELNVNALLLGDSALYLCASSEGTYEQYFGPGTRLTVT.

The chain is built from TRBV2 and TRBJ2-3; D uncertain. Trimming pared 6 bases from V and 2 bases from J, leaving 9 bases between. The CDR3 runs to 13 residues. CDR1 is SNHLY, CDR2 FYNNEI, per germline. CDR3 sequence: CASRGRNTDTQYF. The CDR3 bases are TGTGCCAGCAGAGGACGGAACACAGATACGCAGTATTTT.

This clonotype has only a few counts. The chain links TRBV28 to TRBJ2-7; 7 nucleotides line up with TRBD2. V dropped 3 bases and J dropped 7; count of bases not matched to a gene: 12. This CDR3 spans 15 amino acids. From germline, CDR1 is MDHEN and CDR2 SYDVKM. Here the CDR3 reads CASSFLSSTSYEQYF. CDR3 nucleotides: TGTGCCAGCAGTTTCTTGTCCTCGACTAGCTATGAGCAGTACTTC.